The sequence of this T cell receptor (beta chain) was determined in a study of memory CD4+ T cells and cytomegalovirus serostatus. Single viable CD3+CD4+CD8-CD45RO+ cells were sorted as the memory CD4+ T cells. CDR3 length equals 14 residues. Germline CDR1 is KGHSH and CDR2 is LQKENI. Germline trimming cut 5 bases from V and 2 bases from J; bases unmatched to any gene: 5. The protocol was immunoSEQ multiplex PCR, while the TCRdb copy is restricted to in-frame clones and leaves out a portion. The sample yields 40,000 to 60,000 clones, over 75% seen once. This receptor was taken from an adult in good health and CMV-seronegative. Sample: memory CD4+ T cells from blood. J is TRBJ2-7 and V is TRBV18; 8 nucleotides line up with TRBD1. CDR3 protein: CASSSDRGAYEQYF. The DNA for the CDR3 is TGTGCCAGCTCATCTGACAGGGGAGCCTACGAGCAGTACTTC.